This T cell receptor beta chain comes out of a study of CD8+ T cells in alopecia areata. As for the study in general: Oral tofacitinib, 5 to 10 mg twice daily, was given in an open-label trial.

Sequencing templates came from extracted RNA that was reverse transcribed into cDNA. Assay used: immunoSEQ multiplex PCR; TCRdb lists only in-frame clones, some missing. This repertoire shows about 140,000 clones, approximately 51% found once; its top ten account for 0.8% to 1%. As regards this clone: Its antigen is unknown.

V lost 4 bases, J lost 6 bases, and 10 bases stayed unmatched. The germline V gene has CDR1 SQVTM and CDR2 ANQGSEA. The CDR3 spans 14 residues. Study findings and constraints: Alopecia totalis/universalis scalp especially showed more expanded CD8+ clones than normal scalp.

The input for sequencing was CD4+ T cells sorted from blood, taken at week 0. This receptor was identified in a human donor with alopecia areata. The chain links TRBV29-1 to TRBJ2-5; TRBD2 aligns across 8 bases. CDR3 region: CSVVGLAGLKTQYF. CDR3 DNA: TGCAGCGTTGTAGGCCTAGCGGGTTTGAAGACCCAGTACTTC.